This T cell receptor beta chain was recovered during a study of blood T cell repertoires in COVID-19. Under the authors' procedure: Cell counts per sample came from amplifying reference gene primers. Produced via immunoSEQ multiplex PCR; TCRdb's table is partial and in-frame only. From that table come the V and J calls and clone size; the DNA was used to work out D and trimming. Here the sample spans more than 300,000 clones, about 91% being singletons. Only a few counts were recorded for this clone. What was sequenced was peripheral blood. This clonotype originated in a woman aged 30 to 39 with COVID-19, enrolled during active disease.

This CDR3 is CSGGQGLATEAFF. The CDR3 DNA sequence: TGCAGCGGTGGACAGGGGTTGGCCACTGAAGCTTTCTTT. The chain uses TRBV29-1 and TRBJ1-1, with 9 bases lining up with TRBD1. This CDR3 is built from 13 residues. Germline V gives CDR1 SQVTM, CDR2 ANQGSEA. V shed 7 bases, J shed 4 bases, and the junction held 7 bases outside the gene matches.